The rows below give T cell receptor beta chains drawn from one sample of a study of blood T cell repertoires in COVID-19. TCRdb's copy holds only in-frame clones and misses some; the assay was immunoSEQ multiplex PCR. Counted here are around 250,000 clones, about 90% occurring once; the ten biggest clones make up approximately 4%. The sequenced material came from PBMCs or T cells enriched from blood (not recorded which). These receptors came from a woman under 40 with acute COVID-19. The CDR3 runs from the conserved cysteine through the conserved F or W. The D gene is left open where the match is weak. The listing skips clone size in some rows; elsewhere it reads once, few, many or a size class.

size	V	D	J	DNA	CDR3
NA	TRBV30	NA	TRBJ2-2	TGTGCCTGCCAGGCCCAGGGTTTCACCGGGGAGCTGTTTTTT	CACQAQGFTGELFF
few	TRBV10-1	TRBD2	TRBJ2-2	TGCGCCAGCAGTTCACTAGCGGAGGGCCGTGGCGGGGAGCTGTTTTTT	CASSSLAEGRGGELFF
NA	TRBV6-5	TRBD1	TRBJ2-7	TGTGCCAGCAGTTCTCGACAGGGGATCTACGAGCAGTACTTC	CASSSRQGIYEQYF
NA	TRBV6-5	NA	TRBJ2-7	TGTGCCAGCAGTTACTCGAAGGTAGCCGGGCAGTACTTC	CASSYSKVAGQYF
NA	TRBV2	NA	TRBJ2-2	TGTGCCAGCAGTGATACGACGGGGACCGGGGAGCTGTTTTTT	CASSDTTGTGELFF
once	TRBV7-9	NA	TRBJ1-1	TGTGCCAGCACTATCGGGGGGGCAGAGACTGAAGCTTTCTTT	CASTIGGAETEAFF
NA	TRBV30	TRBD1	TRBJ1-2	TGTGCCTGGCAGTCGGACAGGGCCAACTATGGCTACACCTTC	CAWQSDRANYGYTF
NA	TRBV5-4	TRBD1	TRBJ2-7	TGTGCCAGCAGCTCACAGGGGTACGAGCAGTACTTC	CASSSQGYEQYF
NA	TRBV28	NA	TRBJ2-7	TGTGCCAGCAGTCCGGGAAGGACCTACGAGCAGTACTTC	CASSPGRTYEQYF
NA	TRBV7-9	NA	TRBJ1-4	TGTGCCAGCAGCCACTCAGGGTCACAGGAAAAACTGTTTTTT	CASSHSGSQEKLFF
few	TRBV5-4	TRBD2	TRBJ2-7	TGTGCCAGCAGCTTGGGGCTAGCGGGCGGGCAGTACTTC	CASSLGLAGGQYF
NA	TRBV3-1/TRBV3-2	NA	TRBJ1-4	TGTGCCAGCAGCCCGGCCAGGACAACTAATGAAAAACTGTTTTTT	CASSPARTTNEKLFF
NA	TRBV4-1	NA	TRBJ1-1	TGCGCCAGCAGCCAAGGGAGACTCCAAGGAACTGAAGCTTTCTTT	CASSQGRLQGTEAFF
NA	TRBV19	TRBD2	TRBJ2-1	TGTGCCAGTAACCCGGGACTAGCGGGCCAGAGCTCCTACAATGAGCAGTTCTTC	CASNPGLAGQSSYNEQFF
NA	TRBV9	NA	TRBJ2-7	TGTGCCAGCAGCGTAATGCCAGGGACTTACGAGCAGTACTTC	CASSVMPGTYEQYF
NA	TRBV29-1	NA	TRBJ2-2	TGCAGCGTTGAGCCGGAGGCGAACACCGGGGAGCTGTTTTTT	CSVEPEANTGELFF
NA	TRBV3-1/TRBV3-2	TRBD1	TRBJ2-7	TGTGCCAGCAGCCAACCGGACAGGGGTGTCTACGAGCAGTACTTC	CASSQPDRGVYEQYF
NA	TRBV28	NA	TRBJ1-1	TGTGCCAGCCGATTCACCGGGGGCACTGAAGCTTTCTTT	CASRFTGGTEAFF
once	TRBV7-2	NA	TRBJ2-3	TGTGCCAGCAGCTCGGGAGCTTTCGGGAGCACAGATACGCAGTATTTT	CASSSGAFGSTDTQYF
NA	TRBV10-3	NA	TRBJ2-4	TGTGCCATCAGTGAAGGGGTCGCCAAAAACATTCAGTACTTC	CAISEGVAKNIQYF
NA	TRBV6-5	NA	TRBJ2-7	TGTGCCAGCAGAGGGCGGAGGGGCTACGAGCAGTACTTC	CASRGRRGYEQYF
NA	TRBV5-5	NA	TRBJ2-2	TGTGCCAGCAGCTTTCTAGCGTTGAACACCGGGGAGCTGTTTTTT	CASSFLALNTGELFF
NA	TRBV2	TRBD1	TRBJ2-1	TGTGCCAGCAGCGAGGCCCGTCAGGGGGACGAGCAGTTCTTC	CASSEARQGDEQFF
NA	TRBV19	NA	TRBJ1-2	TGTGCCAGTAGTATAGTGGGGGGAAACTATGGCTACACCTTC	CASSIVGGNYGYTF
NA	TRBV10-3	TRBD1	TRBJ2-7	TGTGCCATCAGTGGGGGACAGGGTGCCCACGAGCAGTACTTC	CAISGGQGAHEQYF
NA	TRBV19	TRBD1	TRBJ1-3	TGTGCCAGTAGTAGGGACAGGGGACGACCGGGAAACACCATATATTTT	CASSRDRGRPGNTIYF
NA	TRBV28	NA	TRBJ2-1	TGTGCCAGCACCCCAACAGAGTACAATGAGCAGTTCTTC	CASTPTEYNEQFF
NA	TRBV24-1	TRBD1	TRBJ2-2	TGTGCCACCAGCCGACAGGGGAGCGGGGAGCTGTTTTTT	CATSRQGSGELFF
NA	TRBV28	TRBD2	TRBJ2-7	TGTGCCAGCAGTGGCGGGGGGAGGGAAACCTACGAGCAGTACTTC	CASSGGGRETYEQYF
few	TRBV27	TRBD2	TRBJ2-1	TGTGCCAGCAGTCTCGGACTAGCGGGGTACAATGAGCAGTTCTTC	CASSLGLAGYNEQFF
NA	TRBV5-8	NA	TRBJ1-3	TGTGCCAGCAGCTTGCGAGGTTCCTTCTCCGGAAACACCATATATTTT	CASSLRGSFSGNTIYF
NA	TRBV10-3	TRBD2	TRBJ2-1	TGTGCCATCTACCGGGAGGGCTTCAATGAGCAGTTCTTC	CAIYREGFNEQFF
once	TRBV7-9	TRBD2	TRBJ2-7	TGTGCCAGCAGCTCCCAAAGTTCCCCACTAGCGGGATCCTACGAGCAGTACTTC	CASSSQSSPLAGSYEQYF
NA	TRBV11-2	NA	TRBJ2-7	TGTGCCAGCAGGGCCGGGGGATACTCCTACGAGCAGTACTTC	CASRAGGYSYEQYF
NA	TRBV4-3	TRBD2	TRBJ2-2	TGCGCCAGCAGCCGAGGACTAGCGGGAGTTGGGACCGGGGAGCTGTTTTTT	CASSRGLAGVGTGELFF
NA	TRBV4-1	TRBD2	TRBJ2-7	TGCGCCAGCAGCCATAGCGGGAGTGCTTACGAGCAGTACTTC	CASSHSGSAYEQYF
once	TRBV28	TRBD2	TRBJ2-7	TGTGCCAGCAGCCGAGGCGGACTAGCCGCCTACGAGCAGTACTTC	CASSRGGLAAYEQYF
NA	TRBV9	NA	TRBJ1-2	TGTGCCAACAGCGCTAGGACAGTCCTGGACTATGGCTACACCTTC	CANSARTVLDYGYTF
NA	TRBV27	NA	TRBJ1-1	TGTGCCAGCACGGGAGGGGGGCGAGTGTACACTGAAGCTTTCTTT	CASTGGGRVYTEAFF
NA	TRBV29-1	NA	TRBJ1-1	TGCAGCGTTGAAGTACGGGGGGTCGTCACTGAAGCTTTCTTT	CSVEVRGVVTEAFF
NA	TRBV28	NA	TRBJ1-5	TGTGCCAGCAGTACGGGATTAGGGTATAGCAATCAGCCCCAGCATTTT	CASSTGLGYSNQPQHF
NA	TRBV7-9	NA	TRBJ2-3	TGTGCCAGCAGCCGAGGACTCCCAGATACGCAGTATTTT	CASSRGLPDTQYF
NA	TRBV7-6	TRBD2	TRBJ2-7	TGTGCCAGCAGTTCGGGACTAGCGGACTACGAGCAGTACTTC	CASSSGLADYEQYF
once	TRBV12-3/TRBV12-4	NA	TRBJ2-3	TGTGCCATATCAACTGCAGATACGCAGTATTTT	CAISTADTQYF
NA	TRBV5-8	TRBD2	TRBJ2-7	TGTGCCAGCAGCTTTTACGGCCCATTTAGCGGGAGTTCCTACGAGCAGTACTTC	CASSFYGPFSGSSYEQYF
once	TRBV28	TRBD2	TRBJ2-4	TGTGCCAGCAGTTTAGGGGGGGATTGGGTTATAGCCAAAAACATTCAGTACTTC	CASSLGGDWVIAKNIQYF
NA	TRBV4-1	TRBD2	TRBJ2-7	TGCGCCAGCAGCCAAGGGTTAGCGGGAGGGCTCGAGCAGTACTTC	CASSQGLAGGLEQYF
NA	TRBV24-1	NA	TRBJ2-3	TGTGCCACCAGTGACACAGGGTTTGGCACAGATACGCAGTATTTT	CATSDTGFGTDTQYF
NA	TRBV5-1	NA	TRBJ1-5	TGCGCCAGCAGCCCGGTTGAGGCGCCCCAGCATTTT	CASSPVEAPQHF
NA	TRBV7-5	NA	TRBJ2-7	TGTGTCAGAAGCTTACCCCACTCAGAGGACGGGCGGGAGGGCCATCTCTACGAGCAGTACTTC	CVRSLPHSEDGREGHLYEQYF
once	TRBV27	TRBD2	TRBJ2-7	TGTGCCAGCAGTTCCGGTGATAGCGGGACCTACGAGCAGTACTTC	CASSSGDSGTYEQYF
NA	TRBV24-1	TRBD1	TRBJ2-1	TGTGCCACCAGTGATCCAGGGACAGCCAAGCAGTTCTTC	CATSDPGTAKQFF
NA	TRBV13	NA	TRBJ2-1	TGTGCCAGCAGCTCAAGGGAACTAGCCGACAATGAGCAGTTCTTC	CASSSRELADNEQFF
NA	TRBV27	NA	TRBJ2-2	TGTGCCAGCCGACTCGGACAGCCGAACACCGGGGAGCTGTTTTTT	CASRLGQPNTGELFF
NA	TRBV30	NA	TRBJ1-3	TGTGCCTGTGGGGGGGGAAGTGTTGGAAACACCATATATTTT	CACGGGSVGNTIYF